This is a list of T cell receptor beta chains from one sample in a study of glioma-infiltrating T cells. Each CDR3 protein gets one entry after TCRdb re-called the multiplex PCR reads with MiXCR. The sample consists of some 99,000 distinct CDR3 sequences, less than 30% of them appearing once. Material for sequencing was glioma tissue, nonneoplastic brain tissue, or PBMCs (not recorded which). These TCRs come from a human donor with low-grade glioma or glioblastoma, undergoing nonglioma brain surgery, or in good health (not recorded which). Each CDR3 is given with its conserved first and last residue. The D gene is left open where the match is weak. For some rows the clone size is stated as once, few or many, or as a class when expanded; others skip it.

TRBJ1-1	.	TRBV29-1	many	TGCAGCGTTGGGGCGAAGAACACTGAAGCTTTCTTT	CSVGAKNTEAFF
TRBJ1-4	TRBD1	TRBV6-1	many	TGTGCCAGCAGTAAAACGAGGACAGGGGCGGAAAAACTGTTTTTT	CASSKTRTGAEKLFF
TRBJ2-5	.	TRBV5-1	few	TGCGCCAGCAGCCCGGCGGGCAGTCAAGAGACCCAGTACTTC	CASSPAGSQETQYF
TRBJ2-3	.	TRBV19	.	TGTGCCAGTAATGAGGGGCGCGCCGGCACAGATACGCAGTATTTT	CASNEGRAGTDTQYF
TRBJ1-6	.	TRBV7-2	many	TGTGCCAGCAGCGGGGAGGGTTTCTATAATTCACCCCTCCACTTT	CASSGEGFYNSPLHF
TRBJ2-7	TRBD2	TRBV6-2/TRBV6-3	many	TGTGCCAGCAGACTAGCGGGAGAGTACGAGCAGTACTTC	CASRLAGEYEQYF
TRBJ2-4	TRBD2	TRBV6-1	few	TGTGCCATCTCCCCTGGGGGGGGAAACATTCAGTACTTC	CAISPGGGNIQYF
TRBJ2-1	.	TRBV19	many	TGTGCCAGTAGTACCACAGGGATGACGGAGCAGTTCTTC	CASSTTGMTEQFF
TRBJ1-1	TRBD1	TRBV7-2	many	TGTGCCAGCAGCTTAGTGAGACAGGGAGGAGGGAACACTGAAGCTTTCTTT	CASSLVRQGGGNTEAFF
TRBJ1-6	TRBD1	TRBV12-3/TRBV12-4	many	TGTGCCAGCAGGACACAGGGGAGGCGGTCACCCCTCCACTTT	CASRTQGRRSPLHF
TRBJ2-3	.	TRBV10-2	many	TGCGCCAGCAGGGGGGAACGGAGACGCACAGATACGCAGTATTTT	CASRGERRRTDTQYF
TRBJ1-6	TRBD1	TRBV10-3	many	TGTGCCATAAGACAGGGAGACAATTCACCCCTCCACTTT	CAIRQGDNSPLHF
TRBJ1-1	.	TRBV12-3/TRBV12-4	many	TGTGCCAGCATTTTCGGGTACACTGAAGCTTTCTTT	CASIFGYTEAFF
TRBJ2-7	TRBD1	TRBV10-3	.	TGTGCCATCAGAGGGACAGGGGTTGTCGAGCAGTACTTC	CAIRGTGVVEQYF
TRBJ2-5	TRBD1	TRBV11-2	.	TGTGCCAGCAGCTTCGGGCAGGGGGCGCCGACAGAGACCCAGTACTTC	CASSFGQGAPTETQYF
TRBJ2-5	TRBD2	TRBV4-2	many	TGTGCCAGCAGCCCAGGGACTAGCCAAGAGACCCAGTACTTC	CASSPGTSQETQYF
TRBJ1-5	.	TRBV27	many	TGTGCCAGCAGTTTGCGGGGGTGGAATCAGCCCCAGCATTTT	CASSLRGWNQPQHF
TRBJ2-7	.	TRBV20-1	many	TGCAGTGCTAGAGATGGGGGACGAAATTCCTACGAGCAGTACTTC	CSARDGGRNSYEQYF
TRBJ1-1	TRBD1	TRBV6-6	.	TGTGCCAGCAACTCACAAACAGGGGGCGGGGGCACTGTATCTTTCTTT	CASNSQTGGGGTVSFF
TRBJ2-3	TRBD2	TRBV6-5	many	TGTGCCAGCAGTTACAGAGGAACCGGGACTAGCGGGAGGGCGCAGTATTTT	CASSYRGTGTSGRAQYF
TRBJ2-7	TRBD1	TRBV24-1	many	TGTGCCACTGCCCGGGACAGCACCTACGAGCAGTACTTC	CATARDSTYEQYF
TRBJ2-1	.	TRBV7-3	few	TGTGCCAGCAGCTTCCTGGGCTCCCAATACAATGAGCAGTTCTTC	CASSFLGSQYNEQFF
TRBJ2-5	TRBD1	TRBV7-7	many	TGTGCCAGCAGCTTAGATACAGGGGAAAGTGAGACCCAGTACTTC	CASSLDTGESETQYF
TRBJ1-3	.	TRBV18	many	TGTGCCAGCTCACCACAGGGAACTGGAAACACCATATATTTT	CASSPQGTGNTIYF
TRBJ1-2	.	TRBV29-1	many	TGCAGCGTCAGAGGCCGGGACTATGGCTACACCTTC	CSVRGRDYGYTF
TRBJ1-1	TRBD1	TRBV6-6	.	TGTGCCAGCAGTGACAGGGGCAGAGGTGAAGCTTACTTT	CASSDRGRGEAYF
TRBJ1-1	.	TRBV6-9	.	TGTGCCTGCAGTTTTAGACCGAACACTGAAGCTGTCTTT	CACSFRPNTEAVF
TRBJ2-7	TRBD1	TRBV7-9	many	TGTGCCAGCAGCTTATTCGGGACAGGGGGCTCCTACGAGCAGTACTTC	CASSLFGTGGSYEQYF
TRBJ2-3	TRBD2	TRBV19	few	TGTGCCAGTAGTACGACTAGCGGGGGGCGAGATACGCAGTATTTT	CASSTTSGGRDTQYF
TRBJ2-4	.	TRBV7-2	many	TGTGCCAGCAGCTTCGTAGCGGGACAGGGCAAAAACATTCAGTACTTC	CASSFVAGQGKNIQYF
TRBJ1-2	.	TRBV6-1	many	TGTGCCAGCAGTTCCCCCGACATGATCTATGGCTACACCTTC	CASSSPDMIYGYTF
TRBJ1-5	.	TRBV6-5	.	TGTGCCAGCAGTTACTCGGTCTTTCGTCCAGCTAAAGATCAGCCCCAGCATTTT	CASSYSVFRPAKDQPQHF
TRBJ1-5	TRBD1	TRBV2	many	TGTGCCAGCATGGACAGGAGCAATCAGCCCCAGCATTTT	CASMDRSNQPQHF
TRBJ2-1	.	TRBV2	many	TGTGCCAGCAGTGACGGGTACAATGAGCAGTTCTTC	CASSDGYNEQFF
TRBJ1-3	TRBD1	TRBV29-1	many	TGCAGCGTTGAAGAGACGGCCCAGACAGGGGGTCCTTTGAACACCATATATTTT	CSVEETAQTGGPLNTIYF
TRBJ2-1	TRBD1	TRBV6-6	many	TGTGCCAGCAGTTACACCGGCGACAGGGCGAATGAGCAGTTCTTC	CASSYTGDRANEQFF
TRBJ1-2	.	TRBV18	.	TGTGCCAGCTCACCCGAACACAGGGCCGGCGATGGCTACACCTTC	CASSPEHRAGDGYTF
TRBJ2-1	.	TRBV6-2/TRBV6-3	many	TGTGCCAGCAGTTACTCGGGAGATGAGCAGTTCTTC	CASSYSGDEQFF
TRBJ2-7	TRBD2	TRBV18	once	TGTGCCAGCTCACTGTCTCGGGGGGGGGATCCCTACGAGCAGTACTTC	CASSLSRGGDPYEQYF
TRBJ1-1	TRBD1	TRBV27	.	TGTGCCAGCAGTTTAGGACAGGGGTCCCGTCCCTCCCCTGAAGCTTCCTTT	CASSLGQGSRPSPEASF
TRBJ2-3	.	TRBV5-1	.	TGCGCCAGCAGCTTGGCCGGGATTTCTCCAGATACGCAGTATTTT	CASSLAGISPDTQYF